This is a list of T cell receptor beta chains from one sample in a study of OX40 agonist ivuxolimab in advanced cancers. Sequenced by immunoSEQ multiplex PCR; TCRdb stores in-frame clones only, minus some. Of about 110,000 clones in the sample, around 90% are singletons; the top ten hold around 0.64%. The source material was CD4+ or CD8+ T cells sorted from blood, sampled in a trial of the OX40 agonist ivuxolimab. Receptors were obtained from an adult with an advanced solid tumor such as melanoma, head and neck, liver or kidney cancer. Both conserved end residues are trimmed from each CDR3. The order of the fields is J gene, V gene, CDR3 protein.

TRBJ2-6,TRBV5-1,ASSVQGPGANVLT
TRBJ1-6,TRBV11-2,ASSLVRTDNSPLH
TRBJ1-1,TRBV5-6,ASSVGTGFFRTQNTEAF
TRBJ1-2,TRBV5-1,ASSLAGDYGYT
TRBJ1-4,TRBV19,ASRVRGNEKLF
TRBJ1-1,TRBV5-4,ASSLAPGLSNTEAF
TRBJ2-1,TRBV5-1,ASSLSRGDEQF
.,TRBV18,ASSQGWGRTDEQY
TRBJ1-5,TRBV6-1,ASSGKGGGLSPQH
TRBJ1-1,TRBV11-3,ASSSLGPGTEAF
TRBJ1-5,TRBV6-6,ASSLGQGNQPQH
TRBJ2-7,TRBV30,AWSLGQGYTYEQY
TRBJ2-7,TRBV2,ASRKTGTSYEQY
TRBJ2-3,TRBV7-9,ASSLPGDTQY
TRBJ2-1,TRBV5-1,ASSFVSEQF
TRBJ2-1,TRBV5-6,ASSHARSSYNEQF
TRBJ1-1,TRBV5-5,ASSLMGRTEAF
TRBJ2-2,TRBV6-1,ASRGPANTGELF
TRBJ1-2,TRBV10-2,ASRADVDGYGYT
TRBJ1-1,TRBV14,ASSGQALNTEAF
TRBJ1-3,TRBV2,ASSEREGNTIY
TRBJ2-5,TRBV29-1,SVELGSQETQY
TRBJ1-1,TRBV6-5,ATLDRRANTEAF
TRBJ2-3,TRBV5-4,ASSPSGGSTDTQY